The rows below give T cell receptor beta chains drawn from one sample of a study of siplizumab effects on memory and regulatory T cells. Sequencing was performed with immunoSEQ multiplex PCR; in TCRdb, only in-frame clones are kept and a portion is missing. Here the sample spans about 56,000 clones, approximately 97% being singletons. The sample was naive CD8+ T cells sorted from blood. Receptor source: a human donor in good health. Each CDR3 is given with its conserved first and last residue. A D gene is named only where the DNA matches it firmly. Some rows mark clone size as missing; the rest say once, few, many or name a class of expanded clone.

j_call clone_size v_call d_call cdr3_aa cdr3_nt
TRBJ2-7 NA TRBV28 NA CASSTRATLYYEQYF TGTGCCAGCAGTACTAGGGCCACCCTTTACTACGAGCAGTACTTC
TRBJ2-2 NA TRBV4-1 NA CASSQDSGSYTGELFF TGCGCCAGCAGCCAAGATAGTGGGAGTTACACCGGGGAGCTGTTTTTT
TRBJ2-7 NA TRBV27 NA CASSHTEVAHYYEQHF TGTGCCAGCAGTCATACAGAAGTCGCACACTACTACGAGCAGCACTTC
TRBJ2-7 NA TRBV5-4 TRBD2 CASSSGLAHYEQYF TGTGCCAGCAGCTCGGGACTAGCGCACTACGAGCAGTACTTC
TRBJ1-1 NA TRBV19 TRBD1 CASTLTGGGTEAFF TGTGCCAGTACCCTAACAGGGGGCGGCACTGAAGCTTTCTTT
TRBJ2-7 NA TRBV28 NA CASSLDRYYEQYF TGTGCCAGCAGTTTGGACAGATACTACGAGCAGTACTTC
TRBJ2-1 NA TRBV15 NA CATSRDSGVSSYNEQFF TGTGCCACCAGCAGAGATAGTGGGGTTAGCTCCTACAATGAGCAGTTCTTC
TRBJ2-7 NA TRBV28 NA CASSLIDRSYEQYF TGTGCCAGCAGTTTAATAGACAGATCCTACGAGCAGTACTTC
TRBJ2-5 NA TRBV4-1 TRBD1 CASSPTGDQETQYF TGCGCCAGCAGCCCGACAGGGGACCAAGAGACCCAGTACTTC
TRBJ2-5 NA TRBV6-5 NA CASRAGETQYF TGTGCCAGCAGGGCAGGGGAGACCCAGTACTTC
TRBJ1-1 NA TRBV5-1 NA CASSFEGNTEAFF TGCGCCAGCAGCTTCGAAGGGAACACTGAAGCTTTCTTT
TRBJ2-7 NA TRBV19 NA CASSIFGGNSYEQYF TGTGCCAGTAGTATTTTTGGCGGGAATTCCTACGAGCAGTACTTC
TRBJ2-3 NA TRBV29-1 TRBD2 CSVDATSGRADTQYF TGCAGCGTTGACGCGACTAGCGGGAGAGCAGATACGCAGTATTTT
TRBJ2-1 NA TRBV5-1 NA CASSLEGHGEQFF TGCGCCAGCAGCTTGGAAGGTCACGGTGAGCAGTTCTTC
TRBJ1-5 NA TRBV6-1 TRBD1 CASGTGVQSAQHF TGTGCCAGTGGGACAGGGGTACAATCAGCCCAGCATTTT
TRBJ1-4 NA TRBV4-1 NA CASSYSPQGGEKLFF TGCGCCAGCAGTTACTCCCCACAGGGTGGGGAAAAACTGTTTTTT
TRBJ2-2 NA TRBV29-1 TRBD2 CSAGTSGKNTGELFF TGCAGCGCCGGGACTAGCGGAAAAAACACCGGGGAGCTGTTTTTT
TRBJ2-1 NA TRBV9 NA CASSVDGGANEQFF TGTGCCAGCAGCGTAGACGGGGGAGCGAATGAGCAGTTCTTC
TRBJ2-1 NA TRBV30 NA CAWSGTGIGVEQFF TGTGCCTGGAGTGGAACAGGGATTGGGGTTGAGCAGTTCTTC
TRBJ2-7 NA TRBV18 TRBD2 CASSPTSGRTYEQYF TGTGCCAGCTCACCCACTAGCGGGAGAACGTACGAGCAGTACTTC
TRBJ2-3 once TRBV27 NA CASSPRETSTDTQYF TGTGCCAGCAGCCCCCGGGAAACTAGCACAGATACGCAGTATTTT
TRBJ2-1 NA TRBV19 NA CASSITPYTGNEQFF TGTGCCAGTAGTATAACCCCGTATACGGGTAATGAGCAGTTCTTC
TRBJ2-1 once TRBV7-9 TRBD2 CASYGTSTSGSYEQFF TGTGCCAGCTATGGGACATCGACTAGCGGGAGCTATGAGCAGTTCTTC
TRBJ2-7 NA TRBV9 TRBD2 CASSPEAGGAYEQYF TGTGCCAGCAGCCCCGAAGCGGGAGGGGCCTACGAGCAGTACTTC
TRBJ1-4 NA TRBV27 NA CASRKDSPNEKLFF TGTGCCAGCAGGAAGGACAGCCCTAATGAAAAACTGTTTTTT
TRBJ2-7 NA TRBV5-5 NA CASSYSPLAGEQYF TGTGCCAGCAGCTACTCACCTTTAGCCGGCGAGCAGTACTTC